A single sample gave rise to the 12 T cell receptor beta chains below, sequenced in a study of low-dose radiotherapy and immunotherapy resistance in tumors. With TRAV- and TRBV-specific primers, first-strand cDNA was made, covering the alpha and beta chains. The authors amplified TCRs for around 20 PCR cycles with a constant-region primer and a V-primer adapter. TCRdb called the reads again in MiXCR, with one record for every CDR3 protein. The table includes about 9,600 distinct CDR3 sequences, around 80% detected once. These receptors were taken from a human donor with advanced metastatic prostate, ovarian, gallbladder or colorectal cancer (not recorded which). This table probably holds off-target reads from a library built for another chain.

This clonotype was picked up a small number of times. This chain uses TRBV5-1 with TRBJ2-1; maybe TRBD1 (6 bases). Per germline, CDR1 SGHRS and CDR2 YFSETQ. The ends were cut back, 4 bases at V and 4 bases at J, with 18 bases in the middle. The CDR3 has 16 amino acids. DNA for the CDR3: TGCGCCAGCAGCAAAACCTACAGGGTCAATTACAATGAGCAGTTCTTC. Translated: CASSKTYRVNYNEQFF.

This chain links TRBV24-1 with TRBJ2-1, with D possibly called TRBD1 or TRBD2 (6 bases each). V was trimmed by 1 base and J by 2 bases, leaving 14 bases between them. Germline assignment: CDR1 KGHDR and CDR2 SFDVKD. CDR3 length: 17 amino acids. The CDR3 region has the DNA TGTGCCACCAGTGATTTCCCCGGGGGCGGCGCCTACAATGAGCAGTTCTTC. The encoded protein is CATSDFPGGGAYNEQFF.

The rearrangement joins TRBV6-6 to TRBJ2-1, with 11 bases lining up with TRBD2. The germline V gene encodes CDR1 MNHNY and CDR2 SVGAGI (reference sequence). Germline trimming cut 10 bases from V and 5 bases from J; bases unmatched to any gene: 7. The CDR3 covers 14 residues. CDR3 in amino acids: CATLAGGNNNEQFF. CDR3 DNA: TGTGCCACCTTAGCGGGAGGGAATAACAATGAGCAGTTCTTC.

This clonotype was picked up one time. This chain joins TRBV28 and TRBJ2-1; D might be TRBD1 or TRBD2, each matching 6 bases. Looked up from germline, CDR1 is MDHEN and CDR2 is SYDVKM. V was cut by 5 bases and J by 6 bases, with 17 bases left in between. There are 15 residues in the CDR3. CDR3 residues: CASSGGGVGFNEQFF. As DNA, the CDR3 is TGTGCCAGCAGTGGGGGCGGGGTAGGATTCAATGAGCAGTTCTTC. Based on the CDR3 plus reference TRBV28 and TRBJ2-1, the full variable domain is DVKVTQSSRYLVKRTGEKVFLECVQDMDHENMFWYRQDPGLGLRLIYFSYDVKMKEKGDIPEGYSVSREKKERFSLILESASTNQTSMYLCASSGGGVGFNEQFFGPGTRLTVL.

The CDR3 coding sequence is TGTGCCAGCAGCGTACGAGAGTGGGGAGGTTGGGTAGGCCCCGGCGAGCAGTACTTC. This sequence encodes CASSVREWGGWVGPGEQYF. The chain links TRBV9 to TRBJ2-7; perhaps TRBD2 as D (6 bases). CDR3 length equals 19 residues. V was shortened by 1 base and J by 6 bases, with 29 bases between the two germline ends. CDR1 and CDR2 (germline): SGDLS, YYNGEE.

This clonotype was detected once. The V call is TRBV3-1, the J call TRBJ2-1; D gene ambiguous. Germline CDR1 LGHDT, CDR2 YNNKEL (reference sequence). Trimming cost V 7 bases and J 0 bases, with 10 bases left between them. The CDR3 sequence is 14 residues long. This CDR3 is CASKPESSYNEQFF. CDR3 in DNA: TGTGCCAGCAAGCCTGAGAGCTCCTACAATGAGCAGTTCTTC.

V usage is TRBV5-1 and J usage is TRBJ1-5, with 7 bases that match TRBD1. V was clipped by 1 base and J by 6 bases; unmatched bases: 7. Germline CDR1 and CDR2: SGHRS and YFSETQ. The CDR3 is made up of 15 amino acids. The CDR3 bases are TGCGCCAGCAGCTTGAGTGACAGGGAGACTCAGCCCCAGCATTTT. Its translation: CASSLSDRETQPQHF. The whole variable domain, filled in from reference TRBV5-1 and TRBJ1-5, reads KAGVTQTPRYLIKTRGQQVTLSCSPISGHRSVSWYQQTPGQGLQFLFEYFSETQRNKGNFPGRFSGRQFSNSRSEMNVSTLELGDSALYLCASSLSDRETQPQHFGDGTRLSIL.

V usage is TRBV28 and J usage is TRBJ2-2; 7 positions match TRBD1. The CDR3 runs to 14 residues. The J segment lost 4 bases and the V segment lost 2 bases, leaving 1 base of the junction unmatched. Per germline, CDR1 MDHEN and CDR2 SYDVKM. The CDR3 reads CASSLRGRTGELFF. CDR3 in DNA: TGTGCCAGCAGTTTAAGGGGGCGCACCGGGGAGCTGTTTTTT. The variable domain in full, completed from reference TRBV28 and TRBJ2-2, reads DVKVTQSSRYLVKRTGEKVFLECVQDMDHENMFWYRQDPGLGLRLIYFSYDVKMKEKGDIPEGYSVSREKKERFSLILESASTNQTSMYLCASSLRGRTGELFFGEGSRLTVL.

This clonotype has only a few counts. The chain has TRBV18 and TRBJ2-3, with 8 bases that match TRBD2. J gave up 1 base and V 4 bases, and 4 bases lay outside the gene matches. CDR3 length equals 15 residues. Germline lookup yields CDR1 KGHSH and CDR2 LQKENI. The CDR3 DNA reads as TGTGCCAGCTCACGAGCGGGAGTCGGCACAGATACGCAGTATTTT. Translation gives CASSRAGVGTDTQYF.

The V call is TRBV12-3 or TRBV12-4, the J call TRBJ2-2; D is ambiguous. This CDR3 is 13 amino acids long. Trimming shortened V by 3 bases and J by 6 bases, and 8 bases separated the two germline ends. The CDR3 here is CASSFSSPGELFF. CDR3 in DNA: TGTGCCAGCAGTTTCTCTTCGCCCGGGGAGCTGTTTTTT.

This rearrangement joins TRBV3-1 to TRBJ2-7, with a possible D match to TRBD1 (6 bases). Germline V gene sequence: CDR1 LGHDT, CDR2 YNNKEL (reference sequence). This CDR3 spans 13 amino acids. V dropped 5 bases and J dropped 2 bases, with 10 bases sitting between them. This chain's CDR3 is CASSFKGAYEQYF. The DNA of the CDR3 is TGTGCCAGCAGCTTTAAGGGGGCCTACGAGCAGTACTTC.

The V call is TRBV5-1, the J call TRBJ2-3; the match to TRBD1 covers 7 bases. V shed 4 bases, J shed 0 bases, and the junction held 17 bases outside the gene matches. Germline V lookup: CDR1 SGHRS, CDR2 YFSETQ. This CDR3 is 19 amino acids long. CDR3 in DNA: TGCGCCAGCAGCCGAAACCGGGACAGCTACAGGGCTAGCACAGATACGCAGTATTTT. Encoded protein: CASSRNRDSYRASTDTQYF.